The source of this T cell receptor (beta chain) is a study of blood T cell repertoires in COVID-19 (dated by TCRdb to 2018 to 2020). Regarding the research as a whole: Collaborator samples came from the United States, Italy and Spain and covered acute and convalescent phases of COVID-19. The material from the prospective study consisted of cDNA or gDNA derived from T cells, B-cell-depleted T cells, or PBMCs. Subjects who had been exposed to COVID-19, were actively infected with it, or had recovered from it provided the deeply sampled blood TCRbeta repertoires that made up the dataset. The repertoires were released in a freely available public database meant as a resource for research on the immune response to SARS-CoV-2. The samples were drawn from the first 160 participants of the ongoing ImmuneRACE study and from under 1,500 subjects provided by 6 global collaborators. Nearly every sample came with metadata listing a de-identified subject ID, COVID-19 status, age in years and sex. Where HLA class I and class II types were available, the types were taken from metadata supplied by the sample provider, not from assay-based typing.

TCRbeta CDR3 regions were amplified from genomic DNA using the immunoSEQ Assay, a bias-controlled multiplex PCR. In the authors' own workflow: The number of nucleated cells in each sample was estimated by amplification of reference gene primers within the assay. Sequence reads were collapsed and filtered to measure the absolute abundance of every unique TCRbeta CDR3 rearrangement. For each sample, productive Simpson clonality was calculated as the square root of Simpson's diversity index across productive rearrangements. TCRdb obtained this table from immuneACCESS and retained in-frame rearrangements with V and J assigned. These tables miss some clones; where compared with another copy, unresolved V genes account for less than half of the shortfall, and the remainder is unexplained. V and J calls and clone size are given by that table; D and trimming were obtained from the DNA. The sample data list under 130,000 clones, and around 90% of these were observed just once. The ten most abundant clones make up about 3% of the sample.

In this sample, this clone turned up a few times. There is no known antigen for this receptor. No much larger clone exists at a distance of one base, and base qualities are not known. V is clipped by 8 bases and J by 7 bases, and the sequence between their germline boundaries is 14 bases long. The germline V gene supplies CDR1 SNHLY and CDR2 FYNNEI. The CDR3 goes from the cysteine to the phenylalanine over 12 residues. Of all the DNA, just the CDR3 is kept, 36 bases in frame from base 1. The collaborating institutions used their own protocols to collect whole blood in K2EDTA tubes. Collaborator samples were shipped for TCRbeta analysis as frozen whole blood, isolated PBMCs, or DNA extracted from either sample type. The paper's findings and limits, for the study overall: The quantity of clinical and demographic metadata differed by source and by participant and was supplied without curation.

The sequence was collected from a human donor in a cohort sampled during active COVID-19. Specimen: peripheral blood. The chain couples TRBV2 to TRBJ1-1; the D gene remains uncertain. Here is the DNA: TGTGCCAGCTGGCAGGATACACTTGAAGCTTTCTTT. This encodes CASWQDTLEAFF.